These 32 T cell receptor beta chains were sequenced from one sample in a study of blood T cell repertoires in COVID-19. Generated by immunoSEQ multiplex PCR, the TCRdb table keeps only in-frame clones and is missing some. The table records 250,000 to 350,000 clones, about nine tenths of them present only once. The sample was peripheral blood. The receptors shown here come from a woman in her twenties or thirties with COVID-19, enrolled during active disease.

The V and J genes are TRBV19 and TRBJ1-5; the D gene is possibly TRBD1 (5 bases). V dropped 3 bases and J dropped 5 bases, with 11 bases sitting between them. This CDR3 comprises 14 residues. Germline-derived CDR1 and CDR2 are LNHDA and SQIVND (reference sequence). CDR3 nucleotides: TGTGCCAGTAGTATGGGGGGGAAGGATCAGCCCCAGCATTTT. This gives the protein CASSMGGKDQPQHF.

The chain employs TRBV30 and TRBJ2-7, with 7 bases matching TRBD2. Trimming cost V 0 bases and J 5 bases; bases outside gene matches: 13. This CDR3 is 16 amino acids long. Germline V CDR1 and CDR2: GTSNPN, SVGIG (reference sequence). DNA for the CDR3: TGTGCCTGGAGTGTACTTTATGGGAGGGAGACGAACGAGCAGTACTTC. This sequence encodes CAWSVLYGRETNEQYF.

The chain uses TRBV2 and TRBJ2-1; 7 bases agree with TRBD2. CDR1 SNHLY and CDR2 FYNNEI come from the germline V gene. CDR3 size: 13 residues. V trimming: 4 bases; J trimming: 6 bases; junction bases outside the gene matches: 3. CDR3 sequence reads: CASSGGTTNEQFF. As DNA, the CDR3 is TGTGCCAGCAGTGGCGGGACTACCAATGAGCAGTTCTTC.

This sequence joins TRBV5-4 and TRBJ2-1; TRBD2 aligns across 9 bases. The ends lost 4 bases at V and 3 bases at J; junction bases unmatched: 8. Germline CDR1 reads SGHNT; CDR2 reads YYREEE (reference sequence). This CDR3 has 16 amino acids. The DNA of the CDR3 is TGTGCCAGCAGCCGAGTAGCGGGAGACGTCTACAATGAGCAGTTCTTC. Its protein is CASSRVAGDVYNEQFF.

This chain connects TRBV30 to TRBJ1-4; weak D call: TRBD1 (6 bases). The germline V gene encodes CDR1 GTSNPN and CDR2 SVGIG (reference sequence). This CDR3 has 16 amino acids. Between the trimmed V and J ends, which lost 3 bases and 5 bases, there was a span of 19 bases. The CDR3 reads CAWSPSGVGANEKLFF. The CDR3 DNA follows: TGTGCCTGGAGCCCCTCAGGGGTCGGGGCAAATGAAAAACTGTTTTTT.

This sequence joins TRBV5-1 and TRBJ2-7, with 8 nucleotides matching TRBD2. V shed 5 bases and J 7 bases; nucleotides not matched to a gene: 11. There are 14 residues in the CDR3. In germline, CDR1 is SGHRS, CDR2 YFSETQ. The CDR3 reads CASSRREGPYEQYF. CDR3 coding DNA: TGCGCCAGCAGTCGACGGGAGGGCCCTTATGAGCAGTACTTC.

The sample holds one count of this clone. The chain is built from TRBV3-1 (or the pseudogene TRBV3-2) and TRBJ1-2; D call uncertain. The CDR3 loop spans 14 amino acids. In germline, CDR1 is LGHDT, CDR2 YNNKEL (reference sequence). V was clipped by 0 bases and J by 8 bases, with 13 bases between them. CDR3 nucleotide sequence: TGTGCCAGCAGCCAAGAGACACGGGGTTGGGGCTACACCTTC. It translates to CASSQETRGWGYTF.

This clone is a singleton in its sample. The chain couples TRBV11-3 to TRBJ2-1; TRBD2 aligns across 7 bases. Germline V CDR1 and CDR2: SGHNT, YENEEA. V lost 5 bases and J lost 4; bases outside the gene matches: 5. The CDR3 is made up of 14 amino acids. CDR3 sequence: CASSLGAGYNEQFF. The CDR3 DNA reads TGTGCCAGCAGCCTCGGAGCGGGGTACAATGAGCAGTTCTTC. Combining the CDR3 with reference TRBV11-3 and TRBJ2-1 gives the whole variable domain EAGVVQSPRYKIIEKKQPVAFWCNPISGHNTLYWYLQNLGQGPELLIRYENEEAVDDSQLPKDRFSAERLKGVDSTLKIQPAELGDSAVYLCASSLGAGYNEQFFGPGTRLTVL.

This rearrangement joins TRBV30 to TRBJ1-6; D might be TRBD1 (5 bases). Trimming cost V 5 bases and J 0 bases, with 17 bases left between them. This CDR3 has 17 amino acids. Germline CDR1 and CDR2: GTSNPN and SVGIG (reference sequence). This CDR3 reads CAWAGLRKSSYNSPLHF. The CDR3, as DNA: TGTGCCTGGGCAGGGCTCCGGAAGAGCTCCTATAATTCACCCCTCCACTTT.

The rearrangement joins TRBV5-1 to TRBJ2-4; the match to TRBD1 covers 9 bases. J was trimmed by 6 bases and V by 3 bases; bases with no gene match: 10. The CDR3 has 16 residues. The V gene's germline CDR1 is SGHRS and CDR2 YFSETQ. This CDR3 is CASSSVTGGAINIQYF. CDR3 DNA: TGCGCCAGCAGCTCCGTTACAGGGGGCGCGATAAACATTCAGTACTTC.

The CDR3 here is CASRLAGELFF. The CDR3 coding sequence is TGTGCCAGCAGGTTAGCCGGGGAGCTGTTTTTT. This chain connects TRBV2 to TRBJ2-2; D call uncertain. Trimming took 6 bases from V and 6 from J, leaving 5 bases between them. CDR3 size: 11 residues. Germline V gives CDR1 SNHLY, CDR2 FYNNEI.

The V gene is TRBV19, the J gene TRBJ2-3, with D possibly TRBD2 on 6 matching bases. The CDR3 is 11 residues long. Trimming left V 3 bases short and J 14 bases short, with 12 bases between. The germline V gene encodes CDR1 LNHDA and CDR2 SQIVND (reference sequence). The CDR3 bases are TGTGCCAGTAGTATGGAGGGCGGGCTGTATTTT. Translating it yields CASSMEGGLYF.

The chain combines TRBV9 with TRBJ1-5, with unresolved D. The germline V gene has CDR1 SGDLS and CDR2 YYNGEE. The CDR3 totals 13 residues. V was trimmed by 3 bases and J by 3 bases, leaving 7 bases between them. In DNA form, the CDR3 reads TGTGCCAGCAGCGGACAAATCAATCAGCCCCAGCATTTT. This encodes CASSGQINQPQHF. Full variable domain (rest looked up from reference TRBV9 and TRBJ1-5): DSGVTQTPKHLITATGQRVTLRCSPRSGDLSVYWYQQSLDQGLQFLIQYYNGEERAKGNILERFSAQQFPDLHSELNLSSLELGDSALYFCASSGQINQPQHFGDGTRLSIL.

V and J are TRBV19 and TRBJ1-2; D is ambiguous. The germline gives CDR1 LNHDA, CDR2 SQIVND (reference sequence). This CDR3 spans 13 amino acids. Trimming cost V 0 bases and J 4 bases, with 6 bases left between them. CDR3 loop: CASSIEASYGYTF. The CDR3 bases are TGTGCCAGTAGTATAGAGGCTTCCTATGGCTACACCTTC.

In nucleotides, the CDR3 is TGTGCCAGCAGTTTATCCTTCGGGGGAGTGAGTGAGCAGTTCTTC. Translating gives CASSLSFGGVSEQFF. The rearrangement uses TRBV28 and TRBJ2-1, with D perhaps TRBD2 (6 bases). CDR3 size: 15 residues. V was cut by 1 base and J by 9 bases, with 16 bases left in between. Germline CDR1 MDHEN, CDR2 SYDVKM. The variable domain in full, with the rest retrieved from reference TRBV28 and TRBJ2-1, is DVKVTQSSRYLVKRTGEKVFLECVQDMDHENMFWYRQDPGLGLRLIYFSYDVKMKEKGDIPEGYSVSREKKERFSLILESASTNQTSMYLCASSLSFGGVSEQFFGPGTRLTVL.

The chain has TRBV2 and TRBJ2-1, with 7 positions matching TRBD1. V dropped 7 bases and J dropped 3; count of bases not matched to a gene: 3. This CDR3 has 13 residues. CDR1 is SNHLY, CDR2 FYNNEI, per germline. CDR3 nucleotide sequence: TGTGCCAGCACACAGGGGAACTACAATGAGCAGTTCTTC. Encoded protein: CASTQGNYNEQFF. Complete variable domain (other parts from reference TRBV2 and TRBJ2-1): EPEVTQTPSHQVTQMGQEVILRCVPISNHLYFYWYRQILGQKVEFLVSFYNNEISEKSEIFDDQFSVERPDGSNFTLKIRSTKLEDSAMYFCASTQGNYNEQFFGPGTRLTVL.

This chain uses TRBV18 with TRBJ2-6; 11 bases map to TRBD1. Germline CDR1 and CDR2: KGHSH and LQKENI. The CDR3 has 18 amino acids. J was trimmed by 4 bases and V by 5 bases; bases with no gene match: 10. CDR3 nucleotides: TGTGCCAGCTCATCCCCGGGACAGGGGGTATCGGGGGCCAACGTCCTGACTTTC. This gives the protein CASSSPGQGVSGANVLTF.

This chain connects TRBV18 to TRBJ2-1; 9 bases map to TRBD1. CDR3 size: 16 residues. With 3 bases clipped from V and 7 bases from J, the junction kept 10 bases outside the gene matches. Per the germline V gene, CDR1 is KGHSH and CDR2 is LQKENI. The CDR3 DNA reads TGTGCCAGCTCACCCCCGGGACAGGGTGTAATGAATGAGCAGTTCTTC. Translating it yields CASSPPGQGVMNEQFF.

The chain links TRBV14 to TRBJ1-6; D possibly corresponds to TRBD1 (6 bases). V gave up 4 bases and J gave up 8 bases, with 12 bases separating them. CDR1 is SGHDN, CDR2 FVKESK, per germline. The CDR3 sequence is 14 residues long. The CDR3, as DNA: TGTGCCAGCAGCCCACAGGGTATGGATTCACCCCTCCACTTT. Its protein is CASSPQGMDSPLHF. The whole variable domain, remainder taken from reference TRBV14 and TRBJ1-6, is EAGVTQFPSHSVIEKGQTVTLRCDPISGHDNLYWYRRVMGKEIKFLLHFVKESKQDESGMPNNRFLAERTGGTYSTLKVQPAELEDSGVYFCASSPQGMDSPLHFGNGTRLTVT.

The genes are TRBV5-5 and TRBJ2-1, with 10 bases lining up with TRBD2. This CDR3 region has 16 residues. V shed 4 bases and J 8 bases; nucleotides not matched to a gene: 12. Germline assignment: CDR1 SGHKS and CDR2 YYEKEE (reference sequence). The CDR3 region is CASSPGLAISAHEQFF. The CDR3 DNA reads as TGTGCCAGCAGCCCGGGACTAGCGATCAGTGCGCATGAGCAGTTCTTC.

This rearrangement joins TRBV7-2 to TRBJ2-7; tentative D call: TRBD2 (6 bases). V was shortened by 7 bases and J by 4 bases, with 17 bases between the two germline ends. The CDR3 has 14 residues. Germline V CDR1 and CDR2: SGHTA, FQGNSA. This chain's CDR3 is CASTPTGVRYEQYF. The CDR3 region has the DNA TGTGCCAGCACCCCCACGGGGGTGAGATACGAGCAGTACTTC.

The rearrangement uses TRBV7-9 and TRBJ1-3, with TRBD1 identical over 9 bases. The V segment lost 3 bases and the J segment 7 bases; nucleotides outside the gene matches: 7. CDR3 length: 15 residues. The germline gives CDR1 SEHNR, CDR2 FQNEAQ (reference sequence). The DNA for the CDR3 is TGTGCCAGCAGCTTCGGGACAGGGTCCGGGAACACCATATATTTT. Translation: CASSFGTGSGNTIYF.

The CDR3 region has the DNA TGTGCCAGCAGCGCCCGGGACAGTATTCAGCCCCAGCATTTT. It yields the protein CASSARDSIQPQHF. The chain recombines TRBV9 with TRBJ1-5, with TRBD1 matching 7 bases. V lost 3 bases to trimming and J lost 6 bases; unmatched junction nucleotides: 6. Germline CDR1 SGDLS, CDR2 YYNGEE. This CDR3 is built from 14 residues.

This rearrangement joins TRBV9 to TRBJ2-5; 7 bases are shared with TRBD1. The CDR3 runs to 14 residues. The germline CDR1 and CDR2 sequences are SGDLS and YYNGEE. J was trimmed by 4 bases and V by 0 bases; bases with no gene match: 3. CDR3 protein: CASSVEGAGETQYF. The CDR3 coding sequence is TGTGCCAGCAGCGTAGAGGGGGCTGGAGAGACCCAGTACTTC.

The chain joins TRBV18 to TRBJ2-6; possible D gene TRBD2, 6 bases. CDR1 and CDR2 from the germline V gene are KGHSH and LQKENI. CDR3 length: 16 amino acids. V was trimmed by 3 bases and J by 1 base, leaving 10 bases between them. CDR3 in amino acids: CASSPTLASGANVLTF. The CDR3 DNA sequence: TGTGCCAGCTCACCGACCCTAGCGTCTGGGGCCAACGTCCTGACTTTC. The whole variable domain, remainder taken from reference TRBV18 and TRBJ2-6, is NAGVMQNPRHLVRRRGQEARLRCSPMKGHSHVYWYRQLPEEGLKFMVYLQKENIIDESGMPKERFSAEFPKEGPSILRIQQVVRGDSAAYFCASSPTLASGANVLTFGAGSRLTVL.

This clone was seen once. V usage is TRBV19 and J usage is TRBJ1-6; D possibly corresponds to TRBD1 (5 bases). CDR1 and CDR2 (germline): LNHDA, SQIVND (reference sequence). The CDR3 covers 16 residues. Trimming pared 6 bases from V and 0 bases from J, leaving 12 bases between. This CDR3 is CASRPDRSSYNSPLHF. CDR3 DNA sequence: TGTGCCAGTAGACCCGACAGAAGCTCCTATAATTCACCCCTCCACTTT. The full variable domain, rest sourced from reference TRBV19 and TRBJ1-6, is DGGITQSPKYLFRKEGQNVTLSCEQNLNHDAMYWYRQDPGQGLRLIYYSQIVNDFQKGDIAEGYSVSREKKESFPLTVTSAQKNPTAFYLCASRPDRSSYNSPLHFGNGTRLTVT.

The rearrangement joins TRBV10-1 to TRBJ1-1, with D maybe TRBD1 (5 bases). The CDR3 consists of 14 residues. CDR1 WNHNN and CDR2 SYGVQD come from the germline V gene (reference sequence). Trimming cost V 2 bases and J 1 base, with 8 bases left between them. CDR3 DNA sequence: TGCGCCAGCAGTGAGGGACACCCGAACACTGAAGCTTTCTTT. This translates into CASSEGHPNTEAFF.

V is TRBV9 and J is TRBJ2-2, with 9 bases fitting TRBD1. Germline CDR1 reads SGDLS; CDR2 reads YYNGEE. J was trimmed by 4 bases and V by 4 bases; bases with no gene match: 5. This CDR3 comprises 15 residues. CDR3 bases: TGTGCCAGCAGCCCGGGACAGGGTAGCACCGGGGAGCTGTTTTTT. This translates into CASSPGQGSTGELFF.

The V call is TRBV30, the J call TRBJ2-2; 8 bases map to TRBD1. CDR1 is GTSNPN and CDR2 is SVGIG in the germline V gene (reference sequence). The CDR3 covers 13 residues. DNA for the CDR3: TGTGCGTTCAGGGGGCTCGAAACCGGGGAGCTGTTTTTT. Amino acid sequence: CAFRGLETGELFF.

The V and J genes are TRBV7-8 and TRBJ2-1; 12 positions match TRBD2. This CDR3 comprises 17 residues. Germline CDR1 is SGHVS and CDR2 is FQNEAQ. V lost 2 bases, J lost 7 bases, and 9 bases stayed unmatched. This CDR3 reads CASSLKPLAGGPNEQFF. The CDR3 nucleotides read TGTGCCAGCAGCTTAAAACCCCTAGCGGGAGGGCCTAATGAGCAGTTCTTC.

This chain joins TRBV6-5 and TRBJ1-1; no clear D. The V end was cut by 0 bases, the J end by 4 bases, with 12 bases between. The CDR3 length is 15 residues. Germline CDR1 reads MNHEY; CDR2 reads SVGAGI. CDR3 sequence (DNA): TGTGCCAGCAGTTACTCGAACCCCACTGGCACTGAAGCTTTCTTT. Residues: CASSYSNPTGTEAFF.

The rearrangement links TRBV9 to TRBJ2-7; D possibly corresponds to TRBD1 (5 bases). This CDR3 region has 14 residues. The germline CDR1 and CDR2 sequences are SGDLS and YYNGEE. Deletions cut 4 bases from V and 2 bases from J, with 13 bases between. CDR3 amino acids: CASSPTPGPYEQYF. In DNA form, the CDR3 reads TGTGCCAGCAGCCCCACCCCAGGGCCCTACGAGCAGTACTTC.